The source of this T cell receptor (beta chain) is a study of sequential checkpoint blockade in melanoma. This CDR3 comprises 15 residues. Germline V gene data show CDR1 as MNHEY and CDR2 as SVGAGI. V trimming: 4 bases; J trimming: 7 bases; junction bases outside the gene matches: 6. Sequencing was performed with immunoSEQ multiplex PCR; in TCRdb, only in-frame clones are kept and a portion is missing. In the table there are under 45,000 clones, approximately 85% of which are singletons. As for treatment: randomized to nivolumab then ipilimumab (arm A) or the reverse (arm B). Live CD3+CD8+ CD19− CD56− cells were sorted from PBMCs.

This receptor was taken from a human donor with melanoma. The sequencing here drew on CD8+ T cells sorted from blood (inferred from file names), taken from a patient given nivolumab and ipilimumab in sequence. The chain is built from TRBV6-5 and TRBJ1-4, with 10 positions matching TRBD1. The CDR3 DNA reads TGTGCCAGCAGTTCCGGGACAGGGGTTGCTGAAAAACTGTTTTTT. It yields the protein CASSSGTGVAEKLFF.